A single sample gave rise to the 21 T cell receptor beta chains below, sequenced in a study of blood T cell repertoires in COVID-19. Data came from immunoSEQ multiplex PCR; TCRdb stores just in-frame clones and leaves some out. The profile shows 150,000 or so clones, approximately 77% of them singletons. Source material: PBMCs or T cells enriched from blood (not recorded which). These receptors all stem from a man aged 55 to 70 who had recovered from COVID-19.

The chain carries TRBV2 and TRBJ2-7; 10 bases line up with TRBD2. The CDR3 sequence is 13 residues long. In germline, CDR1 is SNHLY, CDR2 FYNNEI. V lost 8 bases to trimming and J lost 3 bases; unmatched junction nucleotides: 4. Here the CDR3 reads CASSPSGSYEQYF. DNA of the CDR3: TGTGCCAGCTCCCCTAGCGGGAGCTACGAGCAGTACTTC. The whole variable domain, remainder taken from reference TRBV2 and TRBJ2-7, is EPEVTQTPSHQVTQMGQEVILRCVPISNHLYFYWYRQILGQKVEFLVSFYNNEISEKSEIFDDQFSVERPDGSNFTLKIRSTKLEDSAMYFCASSPSGSYEQYFGPGTRLTVT.

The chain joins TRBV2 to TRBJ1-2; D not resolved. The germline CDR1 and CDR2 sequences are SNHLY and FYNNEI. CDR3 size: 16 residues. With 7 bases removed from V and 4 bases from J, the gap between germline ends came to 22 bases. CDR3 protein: CASTEGVQIRPYGYTF. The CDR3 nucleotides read TGTGCCAGCACGGAGGGAGTCCAGATTCGTCCCTATGGCTACACCTTC. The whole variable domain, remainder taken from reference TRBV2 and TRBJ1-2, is EPEVTQTPSHQVTQMGQEVILRCVPISNHLYFYWYRQILGQKVEFLVSFYNNEISEKSEIFDDQFSVERPDGSNFTLKIRSTKLEDSAMYFCASTEGVQIRPYGYTFGSGTRLTVV.

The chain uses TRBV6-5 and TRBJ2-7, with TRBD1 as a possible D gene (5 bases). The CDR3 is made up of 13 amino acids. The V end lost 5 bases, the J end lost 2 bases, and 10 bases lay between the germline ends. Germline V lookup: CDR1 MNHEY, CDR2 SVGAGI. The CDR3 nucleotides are TGTGCCAGCAGTCTTGGGGCAGCCTACGAGCAGTACTTC. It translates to CASSLGAAYEQYF.

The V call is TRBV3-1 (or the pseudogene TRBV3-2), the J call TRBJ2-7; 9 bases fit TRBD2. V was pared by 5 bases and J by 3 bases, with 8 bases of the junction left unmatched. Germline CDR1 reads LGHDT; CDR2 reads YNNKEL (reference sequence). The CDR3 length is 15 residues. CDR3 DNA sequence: TGTGCCAGCAGCGAAGCGGGGGGCCGAAACTACGAGCAGTACTTC. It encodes CASSEAGGRNYEQYF.

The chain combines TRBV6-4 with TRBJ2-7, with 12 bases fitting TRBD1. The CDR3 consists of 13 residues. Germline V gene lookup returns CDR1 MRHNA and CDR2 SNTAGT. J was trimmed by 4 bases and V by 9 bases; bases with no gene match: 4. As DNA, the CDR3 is TGTGCCAGGGGACAGGGGGCAAGGTACGAGCAGTACTTC. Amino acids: CARGQGARYEQYF.

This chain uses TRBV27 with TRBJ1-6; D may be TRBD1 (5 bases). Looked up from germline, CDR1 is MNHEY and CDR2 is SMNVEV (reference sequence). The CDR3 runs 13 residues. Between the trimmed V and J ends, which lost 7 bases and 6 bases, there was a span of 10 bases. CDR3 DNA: TGTGCCAGCAAGGGGCCAGGTAATTCACCCCTCCACTTT. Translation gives CASKGPGNSPLHF.

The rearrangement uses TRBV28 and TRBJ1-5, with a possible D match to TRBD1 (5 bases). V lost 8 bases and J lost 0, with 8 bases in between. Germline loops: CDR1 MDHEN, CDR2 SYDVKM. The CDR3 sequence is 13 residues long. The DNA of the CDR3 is TGTGCCAGCCGGACATATAGCAATCAGCCCCAGCATTTT. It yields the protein CASRTYSNQPQHF.

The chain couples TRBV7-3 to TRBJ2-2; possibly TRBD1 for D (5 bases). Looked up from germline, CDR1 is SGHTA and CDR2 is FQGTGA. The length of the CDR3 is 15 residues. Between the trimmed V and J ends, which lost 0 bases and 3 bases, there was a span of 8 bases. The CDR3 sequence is CASSLTGRYTGELFF. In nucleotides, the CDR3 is TGTGCCAGCAGCTTAACGGGGCGGTACACCGGGGAGCTGTTTTTT. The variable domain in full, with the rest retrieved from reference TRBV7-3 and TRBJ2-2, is GAGVSQTPSNKVTEKGKYVELRCDPISGHTALYWYRQSLGQGPEFLIYFQGTGAADDSGLPNDRFFAVRPEGSVSTLKIQRTERGDSAVYLCASSLTGRYTGELFFGEGSRLTVL.

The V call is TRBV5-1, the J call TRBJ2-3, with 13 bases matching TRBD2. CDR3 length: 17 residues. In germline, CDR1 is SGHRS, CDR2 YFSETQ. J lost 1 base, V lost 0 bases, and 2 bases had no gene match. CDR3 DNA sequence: TGCGCCAGCAGCTTGGACGGACTAGCGGGGGGCACAGATACGCAGTATTTT. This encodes CASSLDGLAGGTDTQYF.

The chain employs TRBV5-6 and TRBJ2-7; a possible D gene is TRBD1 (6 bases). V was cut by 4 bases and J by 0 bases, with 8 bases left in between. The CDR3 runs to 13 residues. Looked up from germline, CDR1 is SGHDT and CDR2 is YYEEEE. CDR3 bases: TGTGCCAGCAGCAGACAGGACTCCTACGAGCAGTACTTC. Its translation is CASSRQDSYEQYF.

The CDR3 spells CASSSLGGINEKLFF. The CDR3 DNA reads TGTGCCAGCAGCTCCCTCGGGGGTATTAATGAAAAACTGTTTTTT. The chain employs TRBV7-9 and TRBJ1-4; D may be TRBD1 (5 bases). Germline CDR1 SEHNR, CDR2 FQNEAQ (reference sequence). The CDR3 covers 15 residues. Trimming shortened V by 4 bases and J by 4 bases, and 13 bases separated the two germline ends.

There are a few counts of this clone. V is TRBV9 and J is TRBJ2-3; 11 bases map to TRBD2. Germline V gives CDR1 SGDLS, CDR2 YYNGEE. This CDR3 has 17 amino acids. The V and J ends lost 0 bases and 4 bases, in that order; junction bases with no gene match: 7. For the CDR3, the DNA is TGTGCCAGCAGCGTAGTGAGTAGCGGGAGGGCCGCAGATACGCAGTATTTT. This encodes CASSVVSSGRAADTQYF. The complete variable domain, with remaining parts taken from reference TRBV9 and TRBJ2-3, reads DSGVTQTPKHLITATGQRVTLRCSPRSGDLSVYWYQQSLDQGLQFLIQYYNGEERAKGNILERFSAQQFPDLHSELNLSSLELGDSALYFCASSVVSSGRAADTQYFGPGTRLTVL.

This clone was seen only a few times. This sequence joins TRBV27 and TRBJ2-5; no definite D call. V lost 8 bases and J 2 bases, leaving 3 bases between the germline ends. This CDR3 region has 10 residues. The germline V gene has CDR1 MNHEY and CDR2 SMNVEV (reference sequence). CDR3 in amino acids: CASLQETQYF. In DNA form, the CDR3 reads TGTGCCAGCCTTCAAGAGACCCAGTACTTC.

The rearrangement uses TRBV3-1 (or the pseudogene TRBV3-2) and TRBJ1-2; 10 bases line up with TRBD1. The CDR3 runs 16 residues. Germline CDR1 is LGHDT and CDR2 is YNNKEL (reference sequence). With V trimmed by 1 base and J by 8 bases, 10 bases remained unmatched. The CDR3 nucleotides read TGTGCCAGCAGCCAAGGACAGGGGGCTCGCTATGGCGGCTACACCTTC. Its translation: CASSQGQGARYGGYTF.

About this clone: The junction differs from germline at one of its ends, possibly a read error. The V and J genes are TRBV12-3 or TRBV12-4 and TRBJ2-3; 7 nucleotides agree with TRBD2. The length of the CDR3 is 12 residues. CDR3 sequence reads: CASRLAGRTQYF. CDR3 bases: TGTGCCAGCAGATTAGCGGGCCGTACGCAGTATTTT.

This chain's CDR3 is CASSLYRAGGGYTF. The DNA for the CDR3 is TGTGCCAGCAGTTTATACAGGGCAGGCGGCGGCTACACCTTC. The chain recombines TRBV28 with TRBJ1-2, with D perhaps TRBD1 (6 bases). Germline CDR1 reads MDHEN; CDR2 reads SYDVKM. CDR3 length equals 14 residues. V lost 1 base and J 8 bases, leaving 14 bases between the germline ends.

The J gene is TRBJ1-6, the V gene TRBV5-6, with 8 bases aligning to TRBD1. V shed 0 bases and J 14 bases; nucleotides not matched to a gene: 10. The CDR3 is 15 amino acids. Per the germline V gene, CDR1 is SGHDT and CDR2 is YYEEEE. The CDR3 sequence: CASSLVQGAVSALHF. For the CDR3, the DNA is TGTGCCAGCAGCTTGGTTCAGGGGGCCGTGTCTGCCCTCCACTTT.

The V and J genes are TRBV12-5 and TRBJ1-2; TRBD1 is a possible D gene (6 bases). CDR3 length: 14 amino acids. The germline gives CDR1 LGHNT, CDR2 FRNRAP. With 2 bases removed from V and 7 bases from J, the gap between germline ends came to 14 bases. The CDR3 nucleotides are TGTGCTAGTGGTTTGATCGGGGGGCGGGGTGGCTACACCTTC. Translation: CASGLIGGRGGYTF.

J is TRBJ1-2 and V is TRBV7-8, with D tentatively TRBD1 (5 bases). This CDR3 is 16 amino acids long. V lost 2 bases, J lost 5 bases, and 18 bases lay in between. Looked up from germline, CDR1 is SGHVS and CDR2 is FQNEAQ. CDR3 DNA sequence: TGTGCCAGCAGCTTAACGCAGGGCCCTTCGGAATATGGCTACACCTTC. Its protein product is CASSLTQGPSEYGYTF.

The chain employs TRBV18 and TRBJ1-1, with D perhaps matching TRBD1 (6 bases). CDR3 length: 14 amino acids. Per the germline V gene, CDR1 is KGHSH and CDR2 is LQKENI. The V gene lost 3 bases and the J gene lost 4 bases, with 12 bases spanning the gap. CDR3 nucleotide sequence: TGTGCCAGCTCACCCCAGACAGGAGCCACTGAAGCTTTCTTT. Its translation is CASSPQTGATEAFF.

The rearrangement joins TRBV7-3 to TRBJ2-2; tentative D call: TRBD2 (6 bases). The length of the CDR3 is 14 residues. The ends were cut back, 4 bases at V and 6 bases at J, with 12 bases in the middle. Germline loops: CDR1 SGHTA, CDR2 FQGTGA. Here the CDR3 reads CASSSSGGAGELFF. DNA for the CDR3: TGTGCCAGCAGCTCCTCAGGCGGGGCCGGGGAGCTGTTTTTT.